Given below is one T cell receptor (beta chain) in context. Its antigen remains unidentified. The sample originates from a study of radiation and T cells in renal cell carcinoma. Notes on the study in general: Pretreatment tumor biopsies were lacking, so baseline clonotypes are unknown.

Noted time point: blood 2 weeks post-SBRT. Treatment denoted: 15 Gy SBRT to primary tumor, nephrectomy 4 weeks later. The tumor was a clear cell renal cell carcinoma. CDR3 length: 13 amino acids. Germline assignment: CDR1 SQVTM and CDR2 ANQGSEA. Germline trimming cut 7 bases from V and 2 bases from J; bases unmatched to any gene: 7. The assay was immunoSEQ multiplex PCR, and TCRdb's table has in-frame clones only and misses some. The top ten clones hold approximately 6% of a sample with fewer than 150,000 clones, 88% of them seen once. Sequencing used blood, obtained from a patient whose treatment included radiotherapy and nephrectomy. The sequence was collected from an older woman with renal cell carcinoma. The chain uses TRBV29-1 and TRBJ1-1, with TRBD1 matching 7 bases. The CDR3: CSGIGGVNTEAFF. CDR3 nucleotide sequence: TGCAGCGGGATAGGGGGCGTCAACACTGAAGCTTTCTTT.